This TCR beta chain derives from a study of T cell changes during pregnancy in multiple sclerosis (dated by TCRdb to about 2019). Broadly, across the study: The study looked at changes in the T cell repertoire across pregnancy in women with multiple sclerosis.

Comment on this clone: Its antigen is not yet known. No base-level quality is on record; no much larger clone is a single base apart.

The germline ends are 7 bases apart after V is trimmed by 4 bases and J by 7 bases. The CDR3, from cysteine to phenylalanine, totals 12 residues. This entry keeps only the CDR3 DNA: 36 bases, framed from base 1. The CDR1 and CDR2 encoded by the germline V gene are MGHRA and YSYEKL. Receptor amplification or capture employed the immunoSEQ multiplex PCR assay. Held by TCRdb, this immuneACCESS table contains in-frame sequences only and omits some clones. Under half of the omission traces to an unresolved V gene where checked; the cause of the rest is unknown. Across this sample there are approximately 70,000 clones, with 80% to 95% seen only once. The ten largest clones add up to about 2% of the sample.

The source is a female donor with multiple sclerosis, enrolled in a pregnancy study. The specimen comprised peripheral blood, sampled in the first trimester of pregnancy. This chain is built from TRBV4-1 and TRBJ1-4; the D gene cannot be named for sure. This receptor carries the CDR3 CASSPSIEKLFF. The DNA sequence reads TGCGCCAGCAGCCCATCAATTGAAAAACTGTTTTTT.